Listed below are T cell receptor beta chains from one sample, sequenced in a study of molecular identifiers for immune sequencing clone quantification. TCRdb re-called the PCR reads through MiXCR, storing one row per CDR3 protein. The profile shows some 650,000 distinct CDR3 sequences, just under 20% of them singletons. The sample comprised naive CD8+ T cells from blood, with Jurkat cell RNA spiked in. The receptors originated from a human donor in good health. Some libraries in this study had Jurkat cell RNA spiked in. The CDR3 runs from the conserved cysteine through the conserved F or W. The D gene is left open where the match is weak. Clone size appears in some rows only: once, few, many, or a class for an expanded clone.

>TRBV12-3/TRBV12-4|15|TRBD1|many|TRBJ1-1
CASSSGTGEPTEAFF
TGTGCCAGCAGTTCCGGGACAGGGGAACCCACTGAAGCTTTCTTT
>TRBV9|14|NA|NA|TRBJ2-7
CASSVVAGSHEQYF
TGTGCCAGCAGCGTAGTTGCGGGTTCCCACGAGCAGTACTTC
>TRBV23-1|15|TRBD1|many|TRBJ1-4
CASSQYYRGSEKLFF
TGCGCCAGCAGTCAATACTACAGGGGTTCGGAAAAACTGTTTTTT
>TRBV28|12|NA|many|TRBJ1-5
CASMGSGQPQHF
TGTGCCAGCATGGGGTCTGGGCAGCCCCAGCATTTT
>TRBV19|14|NA|NA|TRBJ2-1
CASSIDDTYNERFF
TGTGCCAGTAGTATAGATGACACCTACAATGAGCGGTTCTTC
>TRBV3-1|15|TRBD2|NA|TRBJ2-7
CASSRRSGSFYEQYF
TGTGCCAGCAGCCGCCGCAGCGGGAGTTTCTACGAGCAGTACTTC
>TRBV6-5|14|TRBD1|few|TRBJ2-7
CASSRDRADYEQYF
TGTGCCAGCAGCCGAGACAGGGCCGACTACGAGCAGTACTTC
>TRBV11-2|15|TRBD1|many|TRBJ2-7
CASSLLGQGYYEQYF
TGTGCCAGCAGCTTATTAGGACAGGGATACTACGAGCAGTACTTC
>TRBV15|15|NA|many|TRBJ1-2
CATSRDLRQADGYTF
TGTGCCACCAGCAGAGATTTGAGACAGGCGGACGGCTACACCTTC
>TRBV6-1|14|TRBD1|NA|TRBJ1-1
CASTHRGFNTEAFF
TGTGCCAGCACTCACAGGGGATTTAACACTGAAGCTTTCTTT
>TRBV29-1|15|NA|many|TRBJ2-2
CSVEGVNSNTGELFF
TGCAGCGTTGAAGGGGTTAATAGCAACACCGGGGAGCTGTTTTTT
>TRBV7-6|15|TRBD2|few|TRBJ2-7
CASSLDAGGSYEQYF
TGTGCCAGCAGCTTAGATGCGGGGGGCTCCTACGAGCAGTACTTC
>TRBV18|16|TRBD1|many|TRBJ1-6
CASSPQGSDPNSPLHF
TGTGCCAGCTCTCCACAGGGGTCCGATCCTAATTCACCCCTCCACTTT
>TRBV5-6|12|TRBD1|few|TRBJ2-7
CASSETDRDSDF
TGTGCCAGCAGCGAGACGGACAGGGATTCAGACTTC
>TRBV18|15|NA|NA|TRBJ2-3
CASSPRGSSTDTQYF
TGTGCCAGCTCACCAAGGGGCAGTAGCACAGATACGCAGTATTTT
>TRBV19|15|TRBD1|many|TRBJ2-2
CASTFGTDYTGELFF
TGTGCCAGCACCTTCGGGACAGATTACACCGGGGAGCTGTTTTTT
>TRBV20-1|15|TRBD2|many|TRBJ2-7
CSARDERGYPYEQYF
TGCAGTGCTAGAGACGAGCGGGGATACCCCTACGAGCAGTACTTC
>TRBV25-1|11|NA|many|TRBJ2-7
CASSVLYEQYF
TGTGCCAGCAGTGTCCTATACGAGCAGTACTTC
>TRBV20-1|13|NA|many|TRBJ2-5
CSARPDYQETQYF
TGCAGTGCTAGACCCGACTATCAAGAGACCCAGTACTTC
>TRBV9|14|NA|NA|TRBJ2-7
CASSAVSGSYEQYF
TGTGCCAGCAGCGCAGTGTCAGGCTCCTACGAGCAGTACTTC
>TRBV6-5|13|NA|NA|TRBJ2-7
CASTESGRYEQYF
TGTGCCAGCACCGAATCTGGGAGGTACGAGCAGTACTTC
>TRBV29-1|14|TRBD1|many|TRBJ1-2
CSVDKGQGVFGYTF
TGCAGCGTTGATAAGGGACAGGGGGTTTTTGGCTACACCTTC
>TRBV28|18|NA|many|TRBJ1-3
CASSLYLLTGSSGNTIYF
TGTGCCAGCAGTTTATACCTTTTGACAGGCTCCTCTGGAAACACCATATATTTT
>TRBV7-2|15|NA|NA|TRBJ1-1
CASSLSTSGNTEAFF
TGTGCCAGCAGCCTGTCAACCTCAGGGAACACTGAAGCTTTCTTT
>TRBV7-9|15|NA|many|TRBJ1-4
CASSPETVKDEKLFF
TGTGCCAGCAGCCCCGAGACAGTCAAGGATGAAAAACTGTTTTTT
>TRBV2|14|NA|NA|TRBJ2-1
CASSGSASYNEQFF
TGTGCCAGCAGTGGATCCGCCTCCTACAATGAGCAGTTCTTC
>TRBV10-3|15|NA|NA|TRBJ1-2
CAVSESAGSYYGYTF
TGTGCCGTCAGTGAGTCCGCAGGGTCCTACTATGGCTACACCTTC
>TRBV20-1|17|TRBD2|many|TRBJ2-7
CSARTSKPGLATYEQYF
TGCAGTGCTAGAACCTCAAAACCGGGACTAGCAACCTACGAGCAGTACTTC
>TRBV20-1|15|NA|once|TRBJ1-5
CSAPWTHGNNQPQHF
TGCAGTGCTCCTTGGACACATGGGAACAATCAGCCCCAGCATTTT
>TRBV5-1|16|NA|many|TRBJ2-7
CASSSGIGGTPLEQYF
TGCGCCAGCAGCTCTGGAATTGGCGGGACTCCGCTCGAGCAGTACTTC
>TRBV7-6|16|TRBD2|few|TRBJ2-1
CASNHITGGAYNEQFF
TGTGCCAGCAACCACATTACGGGGGGAGCCTACAATGAGCAGTTCTTC
>TRBV4-3|13|NA|many|TRBJ1-1
CASSQVLDNEAFF
TGCGCCAGCAGCCAAGTCTTGGATAATGAAGCTTTCTTT
>TRBV7-9|17|TRBD1|many|TRBJ2-2
CASSPPLGTVNTGELFF
TGTGCCAGCAGCCCCCCGTTGGGGACAGTAAACACCGGGGAGCTGTTTTTT
>TRBV6-5|14|NA|few|TRBJ2-1
CASSYWGAYNEQFF
TGTGCCAGCAGTTACTGGGGGGCATACAATGAGCAGTTCTTC